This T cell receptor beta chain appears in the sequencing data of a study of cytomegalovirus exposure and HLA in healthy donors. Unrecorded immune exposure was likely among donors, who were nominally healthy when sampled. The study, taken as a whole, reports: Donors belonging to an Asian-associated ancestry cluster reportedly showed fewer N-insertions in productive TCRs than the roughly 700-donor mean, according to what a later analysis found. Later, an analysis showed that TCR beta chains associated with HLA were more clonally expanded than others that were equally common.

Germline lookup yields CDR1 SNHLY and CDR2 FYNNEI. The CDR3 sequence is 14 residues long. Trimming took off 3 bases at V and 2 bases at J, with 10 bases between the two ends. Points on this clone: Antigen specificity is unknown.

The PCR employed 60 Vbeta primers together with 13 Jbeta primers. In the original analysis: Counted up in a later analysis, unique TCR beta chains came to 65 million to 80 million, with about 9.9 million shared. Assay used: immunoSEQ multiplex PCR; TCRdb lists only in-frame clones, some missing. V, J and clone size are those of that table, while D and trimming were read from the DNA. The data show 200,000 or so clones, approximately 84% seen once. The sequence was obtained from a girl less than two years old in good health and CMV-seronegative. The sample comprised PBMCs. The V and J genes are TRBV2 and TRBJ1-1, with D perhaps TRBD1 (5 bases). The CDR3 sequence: CASSDWGGNTEAFF. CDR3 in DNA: TGTGCCAGCAGTGATTGGGGCGGTAACACTGAAGCTTTCTTT.